Each of the 26 T cell receptor beta chains below was sequenced from the same sample in a study of T cells after yellow fever vaccination. MiXCR, run by TCRdb on the 5' RACE reads, gives a single entry per CDR3 protein. The sample records 250,000 to 350,000 distinct CDR3 sequences, 6.5% to 8.5% being singletons. The sequencing used PBMCs, collected around 45 days after the first yellow fever vaccination. Receptor source: a man younger than 35 who received the YFV17D yellow fever vaccine.

The chain links TRBV7-3 to TRBJ2-2, with D possibly TRBD2 on 7 matching bases. The CDR3 has 15 amino acids. Germline V lookup: CDR1 SGHTA, CDR2 FQGTGA. V lost 5 bases to trimming and J lost 3 bases, with 13 bases between them. In nucleotides, the CDR3 is TGTGCCAGCAGCCCAAGGGGGGGTGACACCGGGGAGCTGTTTTTT. Translating gives CASSPRGGDTGELFF. Based on the CDR3 plus reference TRBV7-3 and TRBJ2-2, the full variable domain is GAGVSQTPSNKVTEKGKYVELRCDPISGHTALYWYRQSLGQGPEFLIYFQGTGAADDSGLPNDRFFAVRPEGSVSTLKIQRTERGDSAVYLCASSPRGGDTGELFFGEGSRLTVL.

The chain joins TRBV7-8 to TRBJ2-7; D uncertain. The length of the CDR3 is 13 residues. Germline values: CDR1 SGHVS, CDR2 FQNEAQ. V shed 0 bases and J shed 6 bases, with 9 bases lying between them. The DNA of the CDR3 is TGTGCCAGCAGCTTAGCGCAAGCCGGCGAGCAGTACTTC. Translation gives CASSLAQAGEQYF.

This clonotype was observed many times. The genes are TRBV29-1 and TRBJ1-1, with D maybe TRBD1 (6 bases). CDR1 SQVTM and CDR2 ANQGSEA come from the germline V gene. Trimming removed 6 bases from V and 5 bases from J, with 13 bases in between. The CDR3 extends over 12 amino acids. CDR3 bases: TGCAGCGTGAGTACAGGGTTGACTGAAGCTTTCTTT. This sequence encodes CSVSTGLTEAFF.

This clonotype was seen more than once but under ten times. The chain joins TRBV6-5 to TRBJ2-7; possibly TRBD1 for D (6 bases). V gave up 2 bases and J gave up 3 bases, with 17 bases separating them. This CDR3 has 16 residues. Germline V gives CDR1 MNHEY, CDR2 SVGAGI. CDR3 nucleotides: TGTGCCAGCAGTTACGTCCCAGGGGAATTCGACTACGAGCAGTACTTC. This sequence encodes CASSYVPGEFDYEQYF.

This clonotype was counted ten times or more. This chain links TRBV7-9 with TRBJ1-1, with 8 bases identical to TRBD1. Germline trimming cut 6 bases from V and 4 bases from J; bases unmatched to any gene: 4. The length of the CDR3 is 13 residues. Germline V gives CDR1 SEHNR, CDR2 FQNEAQ (reference sequence). The CDR3 protein is CASRGTGGTEAFF. The CDR3 DNA sequence: TGTGCCAGCAGAGGAACAGGGGGCACTGAAGCTTTCTTT.

This clonotype occurred a few times. The chain uses TRBV5-1 and TRBJ2-3, with D possibly matching TRBD1 (7 bases). The CDR3 consists of 15 residues. The germline V gene has CDR1 SGHRS and CDR2 YFSETQ. The V and J ends lost 0 bases and 2 bases respectively, with 10 bases between them. The CDR3 protein is CASSLGQGLTDTQYF. The CDR3 DNA reads as TGCGCCAGCAGCTTGGGACAGGGACTCACAGATACGCAGTATTTT.

This clonotype was seen at least ten times. The chain couples TRBV24-1 to TRBJ2-3; D is perhaps TRBD1 (5 bases). Germline CDR1 KGHDR, CDR2 SFDVKD. V lost 7 bases and J 5 bases, leaving 18 bases between the germline ends. The CDR3 covers 15 residues. The CDR3 here is CATRSLPSQGDTQYF. In DNA form, the CDR3 reads TGTGCCACCAGATCCCTCCCCAGCCAGGGAGATACGCAGTATTTT.

Ten or more counts support this clonotype. This sequence joins TRBV5-4 and TRBJ2-2, with D unresolved. V shed 0 bases and J shed 6 bases, with 9 bases lying between them. The length of the CDR3 is 14 residues. Germline loops: CDR1 SGHNT, CDR2 YYREEE (reference sequence). CDR3 DNA: TGTGCCAGCAGCTTGGGTGTCAGCGCCGGGGAGCTGTTTTTT. It translates to CASSLGVSAGELFF.

The chain couples TRBV6-1 to TRBJ1-6; D is uncertain. Germline V gives CDR1 MNHNS, CDR2 SASEGT. The CDR3 runs to 14 residues. Trimming pared 0 bases from V and 10 bases from J, leaving 10 bases between. CDR3 DNA sequence: TGTGCCAGCAGTGAAGCAGGGTATGGATCACCCCTCCACTTT. Its translation is CASSEAGYGSPLHF.

The V and J genes are TRBV27 and TRBJ2-7, with 10 bases aligning to TRBD2. CDR1 and CDR2 (germline): MNHEY, SMNVEV (reference sequence). The CDR3 sequence is 17 residues long. The J segment lost 5 bases and the V segment lost 5 bases, leaving 15 bases of the junction unmatched. The CDR3 region is CASSLASGGTFSDEQYF. CDR3 in DNA: TGTGCCAGCAGTCTAGCTAGCGGGGGCACCTTTTCCGACGAGCAGTACTTC.

V is TRBV11-2 and J is TRBJ2-1; 11 bases line up with TRBD1. Germline CDR1 is SGHAT and CDR2 is FQNNGV. J gave up 8 bases and V 3 bases, and 18 bases lay outside the gene matches. The CDR3 spans 19 residues. The CDR3 DNA is TGTGCCAGCAGCTTTTTCTGGACGGCGGCAGGACAGGGGGCTTATGAGCAGTTCTTC. Translation gives CASSFFWTAAGQGAYEQFF.

This clonotype was detected only a few times. The rearrangement uses TRBV7-2 and TRBJ2-3, with a possible D match to TRBD1 (5 bases). With 2 bases removed from V and 2 bases from J, the gap between germline ends came to 20 bases. CDR3 length: 18 amino acids. Germline V gene lookup returns CDR1 SGHTA and CDR2 FQGNSA. The CDR3 here is CASSLTARLRALTDTQYF. CDR3 nucleotide sequence: TGTGCCAGCAGCTTAACGGCCCGGCTCAGGGCACTCACAGATACGCAGTATTTT.

A few counts support this clonotype. The CDR3 sequence is CSASRTSSYNSPLHF. The CDR3 region has the DNA TGCAGTGCTAGCCGAACTAGCTCCTATAATTCACCCCTCCACTTT. This sequence joins TRBV20-1 and TRBJ1-6, with D unclear. Germline V CDR1 and CDR2: DFQATT, SNEGSKA (reference sequence). CDR3 length: 15 amino acids. V was pared by 3 bases and J by 0 bases, with 9 bases between.

This clonotype was seen more than once but under ten times. The V and J genes are TRBV25-1 and TRBJ2-5; the match to TRBD1 covers 10 bases. CDR1 and CDR2 (germline): MGHDK, SYGVNS. This CDR3 comprises 16 residues. The junction had 13 bases not matched to a gene; V was cut back by 3 bases and J by 9 bases. The CDR3 spells CASSEPGQGSGESQYF. Written as DNA, the CDR3 is TGTGCCAGCAGTGAGCCGGGACAGGGGTCGGGGGAGTCCCAGTACTTC.

A few counts support this clonotype. The chain links TRBV27 to TRBJ1-2; 7 nucleotides agree with TRBD1. V was clipped by 5 bases and J by 4 bases; unmatched bases: 4. CDR3 length equals 13 residues. From germline, CDR1 is MNHEY and CDR2 SMNVEV (reference sequence). CDR3 nucleotides: TGTGCCAGCAGTACGACAGGGTCCTATGGCTACACCTTC. Translation: CASSTTGSYGYTF.

The V call is TRBV19, the J call TRBJ1-4, with a weak D call TRBD1 (5 bases). The CDR3 contains 12 residues. Germline CDR1 LNHDA, CDR2 SQIVND (reference sequence). Deletions cut 11 bases from V and 7 bases from J, with 14 bases between. This CDR3 is CAAGSGSEKLFF. The CDR3 nucleotides read TGTGCCGCAGGGTCAGGGAGTGAAAAACTGTTTTTT. Full variable domain (rest looked up from reference TRBV19 and TRBJ1-4): DGGITQSPKYLFRKEGQNVTLSCEQNLNHDAMYWYRQDPGQGLRLIYYSQIVNDFQKGDIAEGYSVSREKKESFPLTVTSAQKNPTAFYLCAAGSGSEKLFFGSGTQLSVL.

V and J are TRBV5-6 and TRBJ2-6; D is uncertain. Per the germline V gene, CDR1 is SGHDT and CDR2 is YYEEEE. The CDR3 is 15 amino acids. V gave up 0 bases and J gave up 0 bases, with 4 bases separating them. CDR3 residues: CASSLGFSGANVLTF. CDR3 nucleotide sequence: TGTGCCAGCAGCTTGGGGTTCTCTGGGGCCAACGTCCTGACTTTC.

This clonotype was picked up many times. The rearrangement links TRBV9 to TRBJ2-3; 7 bases align to TRBD1. The V gene end was trimmed by 2 bases and the J gene end by 4 bases; junction bases not matched to a gene: 13. The CDR3 extends over 17 amino acids. Germline assignment: CDR1 SGDLS and CDR2 YYNGEE. The CDR3 loop reads CASSVQTSQGTSDTQYF. CDR3 coding DNA: TGTGCCAGCAGCGTCCAGACCTCACAGGGGACCTCAGATACGCAGTATTTT.

This clonotype was picked up a small number of times. The rearrangement links TRBV7-6 to TRBJ1-4, with D hard to call. The germline V gene has CDR1 SGHVS and CDR2 FNYEAQ. Between the trimmed V and J ends, which lost 1 base and 3 bases, there was a span of 18 bases. This CDR3 comprises 18 residues. CDR3 region: CASSLGGDTPGANEKLFF. The CDR3 DNA reads as TGTGCCAGCAGCTTAGGAGGCGACACCCCTGGAGCTAATGAAAAACTGTTTTTT.

This clonotype appeared a few times. V and J are TRBV11-2 and TRBJ2-5, with D perhaps given as TRBD1 or TRBD2 (5 bases each). The CDR3 extends over 12 amino acids. V lost 5 bases and J lost 1, with 5 bases in between. Germline lookup yields CDR1 SGHAT and CDR2 FQNNGV. CDR3 region: CASSGTQETQYF. CDR3 bases: TGTGCCAGCAGCGGGACCCAAGAGACCCAGTACTTC.

V is TRBV15 and J is TRBJ2-1; D gene uncertain. The V gene's germline CDR1 is LNHNV and CDR2 YYDKDF (reference sequence). The CDR3 runs 15 residues. V was pared by 0 bases and J by 8 bases, with 14 bases between. In DNA form, the CDR3 reads TGTGCCACCAGCAGAGATCCGCGACCAACAGATGAGCAGTTCTTC. Protein: CATSRDPRPTDEQFF. Full variable domain (remainder filled in from reference TRBV15 and TRBJ2-1): DAMVIQNPRYQVTQFGKPVTLSCSQTLNHNVMYWYQQKSSQAPKLLFHYYDKDFNNEADTPDNFQSRRPNTSFCFLDIRSPGLGDTAMYLCATSRDPRPTDEQFFGPGTRLTVL.

The CDR3 protein is CASSPGTPVYGYTF. The CDR3, as DNA: TGTGCCAGCTCACCAGGGACGCCAGTCTATGGCTACACCTTC. The rearrangement joins TRBV18 to TRBJ1-2, with a tentative D call TRBD1 (5 bases). Trimming removed 2 bases from V and 4 bases from J, with 11 bases in between. Germline V lookup: CDR1 KGHSH, CDR2 LQKENI. The CDR3 runs to 14 residues.

This clonotype showed up just a few times. The chain has TRBV5-4 and TRBJ1-1; D remains ambiguous. The CDR3 extends over 15 amino acids. Germline V lookup: CDR1 SGHNT, CDR2 YYREEE (reference sequence). With 0 bases removed from V and 1 base from J, the gap between germline ends came to 10 bases. The CDR3 loop reads CASSLASSGNTEAFF. The CDR3 DNA reads TGTGCCAGCAGCTTGGCCTCGTCGGGGAACACTGAAGCTTTCTTT.

The chain's CDR3 is CASSSWGIGSPLHF. CDR3 sequence (DNA): TGTGCCAGCAGTTCATGGGGTATAGGTTCACCCCTCCACTTT. The genes are TRBV6-5 and TRBJ1-6; D remains unclear. The CDR3 spans 14 residues. The germline V gene encodes CDR1 MNHEY and CDR2 SVGAGI. Trimming removed 4 bases at V and 9 bases at J, with 13 bases between.

The rearrangement joins TRBV19 to TRBJ1-1, with D perhaps TRBD1 (6 bases). The CDR3 is 18 amino acids. V was pared by 3 bases and J by 0 bases, with 20 bases between. CDR1 and CDR2 from the germline V gene are LNHDA and SQIVND (reference sequence). The CDR3 region is CASSIFRVDRRVNTEAFF. CDR3 bases: TGTGCCAGTAGTATCTTCCGGGTAGACAGGCGAGTGAACACTGAAGCTTTCTTT.

This clonotype was observed a handful of times. The chain is built from TRBV15 and TRBJ2-5, with D possibly being TRBD1 or TRBD2 (5 bases each). From germline, CDR1 is LNHNV and CDR2 YYDKDF (reference sequence). Trimming took off 0 bases at V and 4 bases at J, with 12 bases between the two ends. There are 15 residues in the CDR3. In DNA form, the CDR3 reads TGTGCCACCAGCAGAGATCTGGGGGTTGGAGAGACCCAGTACTTC. Its translation: CATSRDLGVGETQYF.